A single sample gave rise to the 9 T cell receptor beta chains below, sequenced in a study of technical replicates of blood from several donors. The table came from immunoSEQ multiplex PCR; TCRdb's copy has only in-frame clones and leaves some out. The sample lists about 13,000 clones, about 76% seen once, with around 10% in the top ten. Sample: PBMCs. The source is a human donor in good health.

V gene TRBV2 combines with J gene TRBJ2-7, with 12 bases identical to TRBD1. The CDR3 runs to 16 residues. After removal of 1 base from V and 4 bases from J, the junction contained 5 bases not matched to a gene. Germline V gene data show CDR1 as SNHLY and CDR2 as FYNNEI. The CDR3 DNA follows: TGTGCCAGCAGTGAAGGGGGACAGGGGGCGCCATACGAGCAGTACTTC. Amino acid sequence: CASSEGGQGAPYEQYF.

The CDR3 nucleotides read TGCGCCAGCAGTGATCAAATGGCCAAAAACATTCAGTACTTC. Amino acid sequence: CASSDQMAKNIQYF. V is TRBV10-1 and J is TRBJ2-4; D is unresolved. Looked up from germline, CDR1 is WNHNN and CDR2 is SYGVQD (reference sequence). There are 14 residues in the CDR3. Trimming removed 3 bases at V and 1 base at J, with 7 bases between.

To note about this clone: One end of the junction fails to match germline, which may point to a read error. This chain joins TRBV27 and TRBJ2-5; D is perhaps TRBD2 (5 bases). CDR3 size: 14 residues. Germline lookup yields CDR1 MNHEY and CDR2 SMNVEV (reference sequence). The CDR3 DNA follows: TGTGCCAGCGGTTTGGCGGGTGTAGGGGAGACCCAGTACTTC. Its translation is CASGLAGVGETQYF.

The gene calls are TRBV30 and TRBJ2-5; D is uncertain. Germline CDR1 and CDR2: GTSNPN and SVGIG (reference sequence). V was trimmed by 0 bases and J by 1 base, leaving 9 bases between them. The CDR3 is 14 amino acids. CDR3 sequence (DNA): TGTGCCTGGAGTGTTGGCGGAAGCCAAGAGACCCAGTACTTC. Its protein product is CAWSVGGSQETQYF.

The chain recombines TRBV29-1 with TRBJ1-2, with TRBD1 matching 9 bases. Germline CDR1 SQVTM, CDR2 ANQGSEA. V dropped 8 bases and J dropped 3; count of bases not matched to a gene: 25. The CDR3 spans 19 residues. The CDR3 DNA reads TGCAGCCCTGGCCCCCCGGGCGGGACAGGGATTTACACGTACTATGGCTACACCTTC. It encodes CSPGPPGGTGIYTYYGYTF.

The J gene is TRBJ2-7, the V gene TRBV9; the D gene is possibly TRBD2 (6 bases). The germline gives CDR1 SGDLS, CDR2 YYNGEE. V dropped 0 bases and J dropped 4 bases, with 14 bases sitting between them. The CDR3 contains 15 residues. The DNA of the CDR3 is TGTGCCAGCAGCGTAGCCGCGGATCGGGGGTACGAGCAGTACTTC. Protein: CASSVAADRGYEQYF.

This rearrangement joins TRBV7-9 to TRBJ2-5; 8 bases agree with TRBD1. Trimming removed 5 bases from V and 3 bases from J; junction bases left unmatched: 14. The germline gives CDR1 SEHNR, CDR2 FQNEAQ (reference sequence). The CDR3 sequence is 17 residues long. The CDR3 DNA sequence: TGTGCCAGCAGCCCCCCCGTCGGGCAGGGGGCCGAAGAGACCCAGTACTTC. Translation gives CASSPPVGQGAEETQYF.

The sample holds a few counts of this clone. V usage is TRBV10-2 and J usage is TRBJ2-1, with a possible D match to TRBD2 (6 bases). The V end was cut by 0 bases, the J end by 7 bases, with 13 bases between. CDR3 length equals 15 residues. Germline V CDR1 and CDR2: WSHSY, SAAADI. The DNA for the CDR3 is TGCGCCAGCAGTGAGTCGGAGGGAGGAGGGAATGAGCAGTTCTTC. Amino acid sequence: CASSESEGGGNEQFF.

The V gene is TRBV7-9, the J gene TRBJ1-2, with 8 nucleotides matching TRBD1. The CDR3 is 14 amino acids. Per germline, CDR1 SEHNR and CDR2 FQNEAQ (reference sequence). After removal of 4 bases from V and 4 bases from J, the junction contained 5 bases not matched to a gene. CDR3 loop: CASSSGQGAYGYTF. CDR3 DNA sequence: TGTGCCAGCAGCTCCGGACAGGGTGCCTATGGCTACACCTTC.